The 10 T cell receptor beta chains given below trace back to one sample, sequenced in a study of T cells after yellow fever vaccination. TCRdb analysed the 5' RACE reads with MiXCR anew, one entry per CDR3 protein. The sample yields 95,000 to 150,000 distinct CDR3 sequences, about 16% seen once. The input for sequencing was CD8+ T cells sorted from PBMCs, taken 5 days after the yellow fever booster vaccination. The source is a man aged 18 to 30 who received the YFV17D yellow fever vaccine.

This clonotype was counted between two and nine times. The V gene is TRBV5-6, the J gene TRBJ1-2; D unclear. The CDR3 length is 13 residues. The V end was cut by 3 bases, the J end by 3 bases, with 9 bases between. In germline, CDR1 is SGHDT, CDR2 YYEEEE. The CDR3 spells CASSYTADYGYTF. As DNA, the CDR3 is TGTGCCAGCAGCTATACAGCGGACTATGGCTACACCTTC.

This clonotype has a handful of counts. The DNA of the CDR3 is TGTGCCAGCAGCGTAGAAACAGCATATAGCAATCAGCCCCAGCATTTT. This gives the protein CASSVETAYSNQPQHF. The chain couples TRBV9 to TRBJ1-5; D is unresolved. Germline V gene sequence: CDR1 SGDLS, CDR2 YYNGEE. Trimming left V 0 bases short and J 0 bases short, with 10 bases between. This CDR3 spans 16 amino acids.

Only a few counts were recorded for this clonotype. The chain joins TRBV28 to TRBJ2-5; the D is unclear. The CDR3 consists of 12 residues. Trimming took 8 bases from V and 0 from J, leaving 7 bases between them. From germline, CDR1 is MDHEN and CDR2 SYDVKM. The CDR3 reads CASQWDQETQYF. DNA of the CDR3: TGTGCCAGCCAGTGGGACCAAGAGACCCAGTACTTC.

The chain joins TRBV5-4 to TRBJ2-2, with D possibly TRBD2 on 5 matching bases. Germline V lookup: CDR1 SGHNT, CDR2 YYREEE (reference sequence). Deletions cut 10 bases from V and 1 base from J, with 11 bases between. CDR3 size: 13 residues. The chain's CDR3 is CAGGKENTGELFF. The DNA of the CDR3 is TGTGCCGGAGGAAAAGAGAACACCGGGGAGCTGTTTTTT.

The chain has TRBV4-1 and TRBJ2-5; 14 bases match TRBD2. CDR3 size: 16 residues. CDR1 is MGHRA and CDR2 is YSYEKL in the germline V gene. Trimming cost V 6 bases and J 1 base; bases outside gene matches: 4. CDR3 region: CASRGTSGGLQETQYF. For the CDR3, the DNA is TGCGCCAGCAGAGGGACTAGCGGGGGCCTCCAAGAGACCCAGTACTTC.

The CDR3 nucleotides are TGTGCCAGCAGCGCCACAGGGGGCAATCAGCCCCAGCATTTT. As protein: CASSATGGNQPQHF. This chain joins TRBV9 and TRBJ1-5, with 7 bases that match TRBD1. CDR3 length: 14 residues. The V gene's germline CDR1 is SGDLS and CDR2 YYNGEE. The V gene end was trimmed by 3 bases and the J gene end by 2 bases; junction bases not matched to a gene: 2.

This chain links TRBV29-1 with TRBJ2-2; 10 bases align to TRBD1. Germline V lookup: CDR1 SQVTM, CDR2 ANQGSEA. V was clipped by 8 bases and J by 7 bases; unmatched bases: 7. The length of the CDR3 is 13 residues. CDR3 sequence: CSCSDRGNGELFF. DNA for the CDR3: TGCAGCTGTTCGGACAGGGGGAACGGGGAGCTGTTTTTT.

This clonotype was detected a few times. The chain uses TRBV10-2 and TRBJ2-5, with TRBD2 matching over 12 bases. The CDR3 is 16 residues long. Germline CDR1 is WSHSY and CDR2 is SAAADI. The junction had 3 bases not matched to a gene; V was cut back by 3 bases and J by 1 base. This CDR3 reads CASSDTSGGLQETQYF. CDR3 coding DNA: TGCGCCAGCAGTGATACTAGCGGGGGGCTCCAAGAGACCCAGTACTTC.

This sequence joins TRBV4-3 and TRBJ2-7; a weak D match, TRBD1 (6 bases). The CDR3 loop spans 17 amino acids. Deletions cut 0 bases from V and 3 bases from J, with 18 bases between. Per the germline V gene, CDR1 is LGHNA and CDR2 is YSLEER. The CDR3: CASSQEIRTEKLYEQYF. For the CDR3, the DNA is TGCGCCAGCAGCCAAGAGATCAGGACAGAGAAGCTCTACGAGCAGTACTTC.

The chain has TRBV29-1 and TRBJ2-3, with D possibly being TRBD2 (6 bases). The CDR3 loop spans 16 amino acids. Germline-derived CDR1 and CDR2 are SQVTM and ANQGSEA. V was shortened by 0 bases and J by 3 bases, with 16 bases between the two germline ends. In DNA, the CDR3 is TGCAGCGTTGAAGATTGGGGAGGAGTGGCGACAGATACGCAGTATTTT. Amino acid sequence: CSVEDWGGVATDTQYF.